The 11 T cell receptor beta chains below all came from one sample that was sequenced in a study of shared T cell receptors in the human thymus. The repertoire was sequenced with immunoSEQ multiplex PCR; TCRdb's copy has only in-frame clones and lacks some. The sample includes around 65,000 clones, about 96% seen only once; the top ten take approximately 0.035%. The sequenced material came from thymocytes. The receptors stem from a human donor.

This clone has just one count. The chain has TRBV28 and TRBJ2-5; TRBD2 matches 7 bases. From germline, CDR1 is MDHEN and CDR2 SYDVKM. There are 18 residues in the CDR3. V lost 6 bases, J lost 1 base, and 17 bases stayed unmatched. The CDR3 coding sequence is TGTGCCAGCAGCCAAGGGCTTGGGGGGGGGACTCCCCAAGAGACCCAGTACTTC. As protein: CASSQGLGGGTPQETQYF.

V is TRBV7-2 and J is TRBJ2-7, with D perhaps TRBD1 or TRBD2 (5 bases each). V was shortened by 1 base and J by 4 bases, with 17 bases between the two germline ends. The length of the CDR3 is 16 residues. Germline CDR1 SGHTA, CDR2 FQGNSA. The CDR3 coding sequence is TGTGCCAGCAGCTTAGGGTCGGGGCTCGGATTGTACGAGCAGTACTTC. It encodes CASSLGSGLGLYEQYF. Combining the CDR3 with reference TRBV7-2 and TRBJ2-7 gives the whole variable domain GAGVSQSPSNKVTEKGKDVELRCDPISGHTALYWYRQSLGQGLEFLIYFQGNSAPDKSGLPSDRFSAERTGGSVSTLTIQRTQQEDSAVYLCASSLGSGLGLYEQYFGPGTRLTVT.

This clone was detected once. The chain joins TRBV6-4 to TRBJ1-2; TRBD1 is a possible D gene (6 bases). This CDR3 region has 18 residues. V lost 4 bases to trimming and J lost 3 bases, with 24 bases between them. CDR1 is MRHNA, CDR2 SNTAGT, per germline. The CDR3 spells CASSAQSRGPRHYYGYTF. The CDR3 DNA is TGTGCCAGCAGTGCTCAATCCAGGGGACCTAGACACTACTATGGCTACACCTTC.

The sample holds one count of this clone. This chain uses TRBV7-2 with TRBJ1-2, with D perhaps matching TRBD1 (5 bases). V was cut by 5 bases and J by 4 bases, with 23 bases left in between. This CDR3 region has 17 residues. Germline CDR1 is SGHTA and CDR2 is FQGNSA. The CDR3 region has the DNA TGTGCCAGCAGCCCGACAGTGATTAAATCTCGGTCCTATGGCTACACCTTC. Translating gives CASSPTVIKSRSYGYTF.

This rearrangement joins TRBV7-2 to TRBJ2-2; 10 nucleotides match TRBD1. The trim removed 5 bases at V and 5 bases at J, leaving 17 bases unmatched. The CDR3 is 19 residues long. Germline V lookup: CDR1 SGHTA, CDR2 FQGNSA. CDR3 sequence: CASSQRLGPGQGYTGELFF. CDR3 nucleotide sequence: TGTGCCAGCAGCCAACGGCTTGGACCGGGACAGGGGTATACCGGGGAGCTGTTTTTT.

The rearrangement joins TRBV6-1 to TRBJ1-1; 8 positions agree with TRBD1. V dropped 3 bases and J dropped 0; count of bases not matched to a gene: 9. CDR1 and CDR2 (germline): MNHNS, SASEGT. The CDR3 spans 17 residues. CDR3 sequence (DNA): TGTGCCAGCAGTGATCTATCAGGGGGCAGGGTGAACACTGAAGCTTTCTTT. As protein: CASSDLSGGRVNTEAFF.

V usage is TRBV14 and J usage is TRBJ1-2; D might be TRBD1 (6 bases). Trimming shortened V by 4 bases and J by 4 bases, and 25 bases separated the two germline ends. Germline loops: CDR1 SGHDN, CDR2 FVKESK. The CDR3 has 18 amino acids. The CDR3 DNA is TGTGCCAGCAGCCTCAACCACGACGATACAGGGAAGGTCTATGGCTACACCTTC. This gives the protein CASSLNHDDTGKVYGYTF.

The chain carries TRBV9 and TRBJ1-4; TRBD1 matches at 10 bases. CDR1 SGDLS and CDR2 YYNGEE come from the germline V gene. This CDR3 has 16 amino acids. Trimming at V came to 0 bases and at J to 6 bases, leaving 5 bases not matched to a gene. This CDR3 reads CASSVGIGTGDEKLFF. CDR3 nucleotide sequence: TGTGCCAGCAGCGTAGGTATAGGGACAGGGGATGAAAAACTGTTTTTT.

The chain employs TRBV7-8 and TRBJ1-5; D is ambiguous. The CDR3 is made up of 14 amino acids. Trimming pared 1 base from V and 3 bases from J, leaving 7 bases between. Germline lookup yields CDR1 SGHVS and CDR2 FQNEAQ. This CDR3 is CASSLEDLNQPQHF. CDR3 nucleotide sequence: TGTGCCAGCAGCTTAGAAGACCTCAATCAGCCCCAGCATTTT.

This clone was seen more than once but under ten times. The rearrangement links TRBV7-2 to TRBJ1-5; D is possibly TRBD1 (5 bases). CDR3 length: 17 amino acids. Germline loops: CDR1 SGHTA, CDR2 FQGNSA. Trimming left V 6 bases short and J 3 bases short, with 21 bases between. For the CDR3, the DNA is TGTGCCAGCAGTCTTAGGGCAGCGATGGGGGACAATCAGCCCCAGCATTTT. Amino acids: CASSLRAAMGDNQPQHF. Full variable domain (outside the CDR3, taken from reference TRBV7-2 and TRBJ1-5): GAGVSQSPSNKVTEKGKDVELRCDPISGHTALYWYRQSLGQGLEFLIYFQGNSAPDKSGLPSDRFSAERTGGSVSTLTIQRTQQEDSAVYLCASSLRAAMGDNQPQHFGDGTRLSIL.

This sequence joins TRBV5-1 and TRBJ1-1, with 7 bases matching TRBD1. V dropped 4 bases and J dropped 0; count of bases not matched to a gene: 9. The CDR3 spans 16 residues. The germline CDR1 and CDR2 sequences are SGHRS and YFSETQ. CDR3 region: CASSPRDRDMNTEAFF. The CDR3 coding sequence is TGCGCCAGCAGCCCCCGGGACAGAGACATGAACACTGAAGCTTTCTTT.